Described below is a single TCR beta chain sequence and its context. From the 5' RACE reads, TCRdb called clonotypes with MiXCR, one entry per CDR3 protein. The table includes roughly 50,000 distinct CDR3 sequences, around 7.6% detected once. This entry is derived from a study of spatial heterogeneity in lung cancer. Noted time point: sample taken at primary tumor resection. Whole RNA, isolated from tumor, nontumor lung or frozen PBMC, was sequenced without prior sorting. The CDR3 loop spans 11 amino acids. V was clipped by 5 bases and J by 8 bases, with 8 bases between them. Germline values: CDR1 SGHTA, CDR2 FQGTGA.

V usage is TRBV7-3 and J usage is TRBJ2-3; a weak D match, TRBD1 (6 bases). Specimen: PBMCs, collected at surgery. This TCR was sampled from a female donor with early-stage non-small cell lung cancer. The CDR3 DNA sequence: TGTGCCAGCAGCACACAGGGTACGCAGTATTTT. Protein sequence: CASSTQGTQYF.